The sequence of this T cell receptor (beta chain) was determined in a study of response to subunit inactivated influenza vaccine. Whole-study results and caveats: Each seasonal flu vaccination may recruit only limited new T cells, authors suggested.

There are a few counts of this clonotype. The antigen remains undetermined. The V gene lost 0 bases and the J gene lost 0 bases, with 14 bases spanning the gap. The CDR3 has 17 residues. CDR1 and CDR2 (germline): KGHDR, SFDVKD. TCRdb called the RT-PCR reads again in MiXCR, with one record for every CDR3 protein. The repertoire holds about 500,000 distinct CDR3 sequences, with approximately 15% as singletons. This material consisted of CD4+ T cells sorted from PBMCs, taken 23 months after vaccination. This receptor was taken from a man aged 50 to 69 who received an inactivated influenza vaccine. V usage is TRBV24-1 and J usage is TRBJ2-7, with TRBD2 as a possible D gene (6 bases). The CDR3 DNA follows: TGTGCCACCAGTGATTTGGTCGGGGGTCCCTCCTCCTACGAGCAGTACTTC. It translates to CATSDLVGGPSSYEQYF.